These T cell receptor beta chains were read from a single sample in a study of blood T cells in healthy people across ages. One entry per CDR3 protein results from TCRdb running MiXCR on the 5' RACE reads. Among 1,800,000 or so distinct CDR3 sequences listed, more than 35% were seen once. The material sequenced was blood. The receptors originated from a human donor in good health. CDR3s include the opening cysteine and the closing phenylalanine or tryptophan. The order of the fields is D gene, V gene, J gene, clone size, CDR3 protein, CDR3 DNA. D genes are given only for firm matches. Rows may omit the clone size; those that give it use once, few, many or a size class.

TRBD1	TRBV5-1	TRBJ1-1	.	CASSLRTRPGQASEAFF	TGCGCCAGCAGCTTACGGACGAGACCGGGACAGGCGTCTGAAGCTTTCTTT
.	TRBV27	TRBJ1-2	.	CASSLSWAGAGGYTF	TGTGCCAGCAGTTTATCGTGGGCTGGGGCGGGTGGCTACACCTTC
.	TRBV11-2	TRBJ2-7	.	CVSSLEQGGWEQYF	TGTGTCAGCAGCTTAGAACAGGGAGGTTGGGAGCAGTACTTC
TRBD2	TRBV7-2	TRBJ2-1	few	CASSLSWGAGGRNEQFF	TGTGCCAGCAGCTTATCCTGGGGAGCGGGGGGGCGGAATGAGCAGTTCTTC
TRBD2	TRBV7-2	TRBJ2-1	few	CASSTWGTSGGFNEQFF	TGTGCCAGCAGCACCTGGGGGACTAGCGGGGGGTTTAATGAGCAGTTCTTC
TRBD1	TRBV5-1	TRBJ2-7	few	CASSGLSGTGTYEQYF	TGCGCCAGCAGCGGCCTTTCCGGGACAGGGACCTACGAGCAGTACTTC
.	TRBV7-2	TRBJ1-2	.	CASSSFRVTSYGYTF	TGTGCCAGCAGCTCTTTCAGGGTCACCTCCTATGGCTACACCTTC
.	TRBV29-1	TRBJ2-1	.	CSPSAWAPVGVEQFF	TGCAGTCCATCCGCTTGGGCTCCCGTGGGGGTCGAGCAGTTCTTC
.	TRBV7-9	TRBJ2-6	few	CASSHTSGANVLTF	TGTGCCAGCAGCCATACCTCTGGGGCCAACGTCCTGACTTTC
TRBD2	TRBV4-3	TRBJ2-7	once	CASSQDPAGEDYNEQYF	TGCGCCAGCAGCCAAGACCCCGCGGGGGAAGACTACAATGAGCAGTACTTC
.	TRBV20-1	TRBJ1-1	.	CSASRLLGKEAFF	TGCAGTGCTAGCCGGCTTTTGGGGAAAGAAGCTTTCTTT
TRBD1	TRBV20-1	TRBJ2-3	.	CSARSRTGGRTDTQYF	TGCAGTGCTAGGTCTAGGACAGGGGGTCGTACAGATACGCAGTATTTT
TRBD1	TRBV29-1	TRBJ2-7	.	CSAEGPGGEYEQYF	TGCAGCGCTGAAGGGCCAGGGGGCGAATACGAGCAGTACTTC
.	TRBV6-5	TRBJ1-1	.	CASSYSKPGLSNTEAFF	TGTGCCAGCAGTTACTCGAAGCCCGGCCTAAGTAACACTGAAGCTTTCTTT
TRBD1	TRBV28	TRBJ2-7	many	CASSSRTGGVYEQYF	TGTGCCAGCAGTTCGAGGACAGGGGGGGTCTACGAGCAGTACTTC
.	TRBV4-3	TRBJ2-1	few	CASRGVGTEQFF	TGCGCCAGCAGAGGGGTAGGGACTGAGCAGTTCTTC
.	TRBV20-1	TRBJ1-2	.	CSARVSGYGYTF	TGCAGTGCTAGAGTGTCCGGCTATGGCTACACCTTC
TRBD2	TRBV20-1	TRBJ2-5	.	CSARLAGEWTQYF	TGCAGTGCTAGACTAGCGGGGGAGTGGACCCAGTACTTC
TRBD1	TRBV2	TRBJ1-5	.	CASSRTGVGDQPQHF	TGTGCCAGCAGCCGAACAGGGGTAGGGGATCAGCCCCAGCATTTT
.	TRBV20-1	TRBJ2-1	few	CSATLTGRSSYNEQFF	TGCAGTGCTACCTTGACAGGCCGGAGCTCCTACAATGAGCAGTTCTTC
.	TRBV5-1	TRBJ2-3	.	CASSTEPSCTDTQYF	TGCGCCAGCAGCACCGAGCCTAGTTGCACAGATACGCAGTATTTT
.	TRBV5-1	TRBJ2-6	.	CASSLDSQSSGANVLTF	TGCGCCAGCAGCCTCGACAGTCAGAGCTCTGGGGCCAACGTCCTGACTTTC
.	TRBV19	TRBJ1-1	once	CTSSQGWNTEAFF	TGTACCAGTAGTCAAGGGTGGAACACTGAAGCTTTCTTT
.	TRBV20-1	TRBJ2-5	.	CSASPTARTTQYF	TGCAGTGCTAGCCCAACAGCAAGAACGACCCAGTACTTC
TRBD1	TRBV28	TRBJ2-1	.	CASSFRGGLDNEQFF	TGTGCCAGCAGTTTTCGAGGGGGCCTCGACAATGAGCAGTTCTTC
TRBD2	TRBV5-1	TRBJ2-7	few	CASSLGLAPYEQYF	TGTGCCAGCAGCCTGGGACTAGCCCCGTACGAGCAGTACTTC
.	TRBV20-1	TRBJ2-5	.	CSAREFYMPSQETQYF	TGCAGTGCTAGAGAGTTCTATATGCCCTCCCAAGAGACCCAGTACTTC
.	TRBV6-1	TRBJ2-1	.	CASAYGPYNEQFF	TGTGCCAGCGCCTACGGCCCCTACAATGAGCAGTTCTTC
.	TRBV7-9	TRBJ1-1	.	CASSLNAGNTEAFF	TGTGCCAGCAGCTTAAACGCCGGTAACACTGAAGCTTTCTTT
.	TRBV28	TRBJ1-2	once	CASISLTDFIYGYTF	TGTGCCAGCATCTCCCTGACCGATTTCATCTATGGCTACACCTTC
.	TRBV21-1	TRBJ1-1	.	CASSPPGPPEAFF	TGTGCCAGCAGCCCCCCGGGACCTCCCGAAGCTTTCTTT
TRBD1	TRBV5-1	TRBJ1-5	.	CASSPWTGDNQPQHF	TGCGCCAGCAGCCCTTGGACAGGGGACAATCAGCCCCAGCATTTT
.	TRBV19	TRBJ1-1	.	CASSMSARNTEAFF	TGTGCCAGTAGTATGTCGGCCAGGAACACTGAAGCTTTCTTT
.	TRBV6-5	TRBJ2-1	few	CASSYSPGNEQFF	TGTGCCAGCAGTTACTCCCCGGGCAATGAGCAGTTCTTC
.	TRBV5-1	TRBJ2-3	many	CASSFGTTDTQYF	TGTGCCAGCAGTTTTGGGACGACAGATACGCAGTATTTT
.	TRBV5-6	TRBJ2-1	.	CASSFVDNEQFF	TGTGCCAGCAGCTTTGTAGATAATGAGCAGTTCTTC
.	TRBV6-2/TRBV6-3	TRBJ2-4	.	CASTITGSQNIQYF	TGTGCCAGCACCATTACTGGGAGTCAAAACATTCAGTACTTC
TRBD2	TRBV6-4	TRBJ2-5	.	CASIRLAGLYVQYF	TGTGCCAGCATCCGACTAGCGGGCCTCTACGTGCAGTACTTC
.	TRBV7-9	TRBJ1-2	few	CASSLAPGGYYGYTF	TGTGCCAGCAGCTTAGCTCCGGGGGGGTACTATGGCTACACCTTC
TRBD2	TRBV6-5	TRBJ2-5	few	CASSYVGLAGEKQETQYF	TGTGCCAGCAGTTACGTGGGACTAGCGGGGGAGAAACAAGAGACCCAGTACTTC
.	TRBV10-3	TRBJ2-7	.	CAISESWGQYF	TGTGCCATCAGCGAGAGTTGGGGACAGTACTTC